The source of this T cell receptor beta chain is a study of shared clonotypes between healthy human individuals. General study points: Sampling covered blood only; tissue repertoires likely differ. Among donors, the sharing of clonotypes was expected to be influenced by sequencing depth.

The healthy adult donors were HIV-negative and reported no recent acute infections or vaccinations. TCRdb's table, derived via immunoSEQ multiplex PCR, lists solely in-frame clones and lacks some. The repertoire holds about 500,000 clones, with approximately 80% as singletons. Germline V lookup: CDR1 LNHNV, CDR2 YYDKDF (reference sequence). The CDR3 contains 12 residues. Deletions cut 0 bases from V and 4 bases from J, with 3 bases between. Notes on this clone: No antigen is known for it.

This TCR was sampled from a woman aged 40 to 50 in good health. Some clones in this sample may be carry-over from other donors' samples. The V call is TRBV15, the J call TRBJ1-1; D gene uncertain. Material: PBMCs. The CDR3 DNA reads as TGTGCCACCAGCAGAGATTTCACTGAAGCTTTCTTT. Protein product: CATSRDFTEAFF.